The rows below give T cell receptor beta chains drawn from one sample of a study of T-cell reconstitution after alpha-beta-depleted transplantation in children. One entry per CDR3 protein results from TCRdb running MiXCR on the PCR reads. The sample lists fewer than 400,000 distinct CDR3 sequences; 23% were seen once. The specimen comprised PBMCs, mostly from graft donor cells, sampled 180 days after TCRalphabeta/CD19-depleted stem cell transplant. Receptors were obtained from a male patient aged 10 to 17 who had a stem cell transplant for acute lymphoblastic leukemia, so the T cells may come from the graft donor. The CDR3 runs from the conserved cysteine through the conserved F or W. Fields, in order: CDR3 length, V gene, J gene, CDR3 protein.

12	TRBV27	TRBJ2-7	CASGGTGYEQYF
14	TRBV4-1	TRBJ2-5	CASSLRDSKETQYF
13	TRBV6-1	TRBJ1-5	CASSGQDYQPQHF
16	TRBV24-1	TRBJ1-5	CATSDFDGTSNQPQHF
14	TRBV12-3/TRBV12-4	TRBJ2-1	CASSLGGLARGQFF
16	TRBV20-1	TRBJ2-3	CSARDYPWGNTDTQYF
14	TRBV9	TRBJ2-1	CASSVGGSRDEQFF
12	TRBV4-1	TRBJ2-1	CASSQVLDEQFF
15	TRBV7-2	TRBJ2-1	CASSLWREGLYEQFF
15	TRBV27	TRBJ2-2	CASSFLLTGTGELFF
16	TRBV9	TRBJ2-1	CASSPQREPPYNEQFF
12	TRBV20-1	TRBJ2-1	CSAILGGNEQFF
18	TRBV18	TRBJ2-1	CASSPRLRDGSSYNEQFF
11	TRBV29-1	TRBJ1-1	CSVEEYTEAFF
12	TRBV7-9	TRBJ2-3	CASRTLTDTQYF
13	TRBV5-1	TRBJ2-7	CASSTGLRYEQYF
14	TRBV2	TRBJ2-1	CASRFRGLYNEQFF
15	TRBV12-3/TRBV12-4	TRBJ2-4	CASTLSGTGKNIQYF
13	TRBV7-9	TRBJ1-1	CASSAIYRGGAFF
12	TRBV4-1	TRBJ2-5	CASSQGERTQYF
13	TRBV29-1	TRBJ1-1	CSVWGTVNTEAFF
15	TRBV5-1	TRBJ2-1	CASSPGLAGVNEQFF
13	TRBV29-1	TRBJ2-5	CSVESTYQETQYF
12	TRBV3-1	TRBJ2-5	CASSQEPEEVYF
20	TRBV14	TRBJ2-1	CASSQDLSGSLPTIYNEQFF
18	TRBV5-6	TRBJ2-1	CASSLPGTSGSFYNEQFF
18	TRBV4-1	TRBJ2-7	CASSLASVRTGLYYEQYF
16	TRBV11-2	TRBJ2-7	CASSLDGVGSSYEQYF
17	TRBV5-1	TRBJ1-1	CASSLAIGRVMNTEAFF